The next 22 T cell receptor beta chains were all read from a single sample in a study of CD8 T cells in Susac syndrome. RNA in amounts of about 0.45 to 1 ug was reverse transcribed with random hexamers. TCRdb fed the immunoSEQ multiplex PCR reads into MiXCR, producing one record per CDR3 protein. The data show tens of thousands of distinct CDR3 sequences, roughly 92% seen once. The sample was CD8+ T cells from PBMCs. The receptors stem from a human donor in good health.

This chain joins TRBV9 and TRBJ2-3; D perhaps matches TRBD2 (5 bases). V dropped 4 bases and J dropped 3 bases, with 18 bases sitting between them. This CDR3 region has 16 residues. CDR1 and CDR2 from the germline V gene are SGDLS and YYNGEE. CDR3 residues: CASSPGSGYGTDTQYF. The CDR3 bases are TGTGCCAGCAGCCCGGGGTCGGGTTACGGAACAGATACGCAGTATTTT.

The V call is TRBV29-1, the J call TRBJ2-1; 8 bases fit TRBD2. The CDR3 runs 13 residues. CDR1 is SQVTM and CDR2 is ANQGSEA in the germline V gene. V trimming: 1 base; J trimming: 6 bases; junction bases outside the gene matches: 2. The CDR3 DNA follows: TGCAGCGTTGAAGGGACTAGCCTCAATGAGCAGTTCTTC. It translates to CSVEGTSLNEQFF.

This clonotype was counted once. The chain recombines TRBV5-6 with TRBJ2-1, with 9 bases identical to TRBD2. V shed 4 bases, J shed 3 bases, and the junction held 23 bases outside the gene matches. The CDR3 runs to 21 residues. Germline V gives CDR1 SGHDT, CDR2 YYEEEE. The CDR3 nucleotides read TGTGCCAGCAGCCCGACGGCAGGCGGGGGGGACTATACGTCCTACTACAATGAGCAGTTCTTC. Protein: CASSPTAGGGDYTSYYNEQFF.

This clonotype was recorded only once. The rearrangement links TRBV25-1 to TRBJ2-1; possibly TRBD1 for D (6 bases). Trimming took off 10 bases at V and 5 bases at J, with 21 bases between the two ends. CDR3 length: 15 amino acids. The germline V gene encodes CDR1 MGHDK and CDR2 SYGVNS. The DNA for the CDR3 is TGTGCCACTATCGTGATGGGGGCGAATGACAATGAGCAGTTCTTC. Residues: CATIVMGANDNEQFF.

The chain is built from TRBV27 and TRBJ1-1; TRBD1 is a possible D gene (5 bases). Per the germline V gene, CDR1 is MNHEY and CDR2 is SMNVEV (reference sequence). V was cut by 8 bases and J by 1 base, with 11 bases left in between. The CDR3 runs 13 residues. As DNA, the CDR3 is TGTGCCAGCCACTTAGACAGGAACACTGAAGCTTTCTTT. It yields the protein CASHLDRNTEAFF.

This clonotype came up once. At one of its ends the junction is not consistent with the germline gene, which may arise from a read error. V usage is TRBV9 and J usage is TRBJ1-1; D call uncertain. Germline V CDR1 and CDR2: SGDLS, YYNGEE. The CDR3 runs 15 residues. CDR3 sequence reads: CASSASYGPGTEVFF. Written as DNA, the CDR3 is TGTGCCAGCAGCGCTAGTTACGGGCCGGGAACTGAAGTTTTCTTT. Supplemented by reference TRBV9 and TRBJ1-1, the full variable domain reads DSGVTQTPKHLITATGQRVTLRCSPRSGDLSVYWYQQSLDQGLQFLIQYYNGEERAKGNILERFSAQQFPDLHSELNLSSLELGDSALYFCASSASYGPGTEVFFGQGTRLTVV.

This clonotype was recorded only once. The chain combines TRBV27 with TRBJ2-1, with 9 bases that match TRBD1. V was clipped by 5 bases and J by 3 bases; unmatched bases: 5. Germline CDR1 is MNHEY and CDR2 is SMNVEV (reference sequence). This CDR3 spans 15 amino acids. CDR3 bases: TGTGCCAGCAGTACCGGGACAGGGTTCTACAATGAGCAGTTCTTC. It is translated as CASSTGTGFYNEQFF.

This chain connects TRBV7-2 to TRBJ2-1, with 7 bases lining up with TRBD1. Trimming removed 2 bases from V and 9 bases from J; junction bases left unmatched: 7. The CDR3 runs to 14 residues. Germline V gene lookup returns CDR1 SGHTA and CDR2 FQGNSA. The CDR3, as DNA: TGTGCCAGCAGCTTAAGGGACAGCTCCCCTGAGCAGTTCTTC. Protein: CASSLRDSSPEQFF.

J is TRBJ1-5 and V is TRBV4-1; no firm D call. Germline V gives CDR1 MGHRA, CDR2 YSYEKL. V lost 4 bases, J lost 5 bases, and 15 bases lay in between. This CDR3 has 15 amino acids. The CDR3 DNA sequence: TGCGCCAGCAGCCTCAAGAGAGGGTACGATCAGCCCCAGCATTTT. Translating it yields CASSLKRGYDQPQHF.

The chain combines TRBV9 with TRBJ2-3, with 11 bases identical to TRBD2. The V gene's germline CDR1 is SGDLS and CDR2 YYNGEE. V dropped 0 bases and J dropped 1; count of bases not matched to a gene: 7. The CDR3 is 18 amino acids. In nucleotides, the CDR3 is TGTGCCAGCAGCGTAGAACTAGCGGGGGTAGACCGCACAGATACGCAGTATTTT. It codes for CASSVELAGVDRTDTQYF.

The V call is TRBV9, the J call TRBJ2-1, with D hard to call. CDR1 and CDR2 from the germline V gene are SGDLS and YYNGEE. The CDR3 runs to 16 residues. The V and J ends lost 0 bases and 4 bases respectively, with 14 bases between them. The CDR3 reads CASSVGSTWNYNEQFF. In DNA form, the CDR3 reads TGTGCCAGCAGCGTAGGTTCCACCTGGAATTACAATGAGCAGTTCTTC. The full variable domain, its missing parts supplied by reference TRBV9 and TRBJ2-1, is DSGVTQTPKHLITATGQRVTLRCSPRSGDLSVYWYQQSLDQGLQFLIQYYNGEERAKGNILERFSAQQFPDLHSELNLSSLELGDSALYFCASSVGSTWNYNEQFFGPGTRLTVL.

The CDR3 spells CASSSDKTYEQYF. The CDR3 DNA reads as TGTGCCAGCAGCTCGGACAAGACCTACGAGCAGTACTTC. The V gene is TRBV13, the J gene TRBJ2-7; tentatively, D is TRBD1 (5 bases). Germline loops: CDR1 PRHDT, CDR2 FYEKMQ (reference sequence). The CDR3 is made up of 13 amino acids. V dropped 4 bases and J dropped 2 bases, with 9 bases sitting between them.

The CDR3 DNA reads as TGTGCCAGCAGTGAGGGCGGGGACACAGATACGCAGTATTTT. This encodes CASSEGGDTDTQYF. The chain carries TRBV6-4 and TRBJ2-3; D may be TRBD2 (6 bases). CDR3 length: 14 amino acids. V was trimmed by 3 bases and J by 2 bases, leaving 9 bases between them. In germline, CDR1 is MRHNA, CDR2 SNTAGT.

CDR3 region: CASSLADGSNSPLHF. CDR3 DNA: TGTGCCAGCAGCTTGGCGGACGGGTCAAATTCACCCCTCCACTTT. V and J are TRBV5-4 and TRBJ1-6, with D hard to call. Germline CDR1 is SGHNT and CDR2 is YYREEE (reference sequence). CDR3 length: 15 amino acids. Trimming removed 0 bases at V and 7 bases at J, with 11 bases between.

J is TRBJ2-1 and V is TRBV10-3; the D gene is possibly TRBD2 (5 bases). The CDR3 is 14 residues long. Germline CDR1 ENHRY, CDR2 SYGVKD. Trimming pared 3 bases from V and 6 bases from J, leaving 12 bases between. The CDR3: CAISERGSLNEQFF. The CDR3 bases are TGTGCCATCAGTGAACGGGGATCCCTCAATGAGCAGTTCTTC.

The chain joins TRBV29-1 to TRBJ2-7, with a weak D call TRBD2 (5 bases). The CDR3 runs 11 residues. V lost 3 bases to trimming and J lost 6 bases, with 9 bases between them. From germline, CDR1 is SQVTM and CDR2 ANQGSEA. The CDR3 spells CSVDYRGEQYF. The CDR3 DNA follows: TGCAGCGTTGACTACCGGGGCGAGCAGTACTTC.

This clonotype was seen more than once but under ten times. V is TRBV3-1 and J is TRBJ2-3; 9 nucleotides agree with TRBD2. The CDR3 is 13 residues long. Germline CDR1 reads LGHDT; CDR2 reads YNNKEL (reference sequence). With V trimmed by 6 bases and J by 4 bases, 2 bases remained unmatched. The CDR3: CASRLAGSDTQYF. The CDR3 bases are TGTGCCAGCAGGCTAGCGGGGTCAGATACGCAGTATTTT.

This clonotype has just one count. This chain links TRBV27 with TRBJ2-7; D is undetermined. The CDR3 loop spans 16 amino acids. Trimming pared 5 bases from V and 3 bases from J, leaving 20 bases between. Germline assignment: CDR1 MNHEY and CDR2 SMNVEV (reference sequence). CDR3 in amino acids: CASSPSTGSEFYEQYF. As DNA, the CDR3 is TGTGCCAGCAGTCCAAGTACCGGGTCTGAGTTCTACGAGCAGTACTTC.

This clonotype occurred once. The chain employs TRBV7-9 and TRBJ2-3, with no clear D. Germline CDR1 and CDR2: SEHNR and FQNEAQ (reference sequence). CDR3 length: 14 residues. The V end lost 0 bases, the J end lost 6 bases, and 10 bases lay between the germline ends. CDR3 nucleotides: TGTGCCAGCAGCTTAGCCAGAGCCCCGGATACGCAGTATTTT. This translates into CASSLARAPDTQYF.

This clonotype was counted a single time. The chain combines TRBV20-1 with TRBJ1-1; D call uncertain. V lost 6 bases and J 3 bases, leaving 17 bases between the germline ends. Germline CDR1 is DFQATT and CDR2 is SNEGSKA (reference sequence). This CDR3 spans 14 amino acids. CDR3 nucleotides: TGCAGTGCCCTAGAGAGGTTCTGGGACACTGAAGCTTTCTTT. Amino acids: CSALERFWDTEAFF.

This clonotype occurred a few times. This sequence joins TRBV7-8 and TRBJ2-5; TRBD1 matches 9 bases. V lost 5 bases and J lost 9; bases outside the gene matches: 25. Per germline, CDR1 SGHVS and CDR2 FQNEAQ. The CDR3 is 19 amino acids. In DNA, the CDR3 is TGTGCCAGCAGCCCCGCCGGGACAGGGATAGCTTTGGGGGAAGGGGCCCAGTACTTC. This encodes CASSPAGTGIALGEGAQYF.

The chain has TRBV6-1 and TRBJ2-7; a weak D match, TRBD2 (5 bases). The CDR3 has 13 residues. Germline V gene data show CDR1 as MNHNS and CDR2 as SASEGT. The V and J ends lost 4 bases and 2 bases respectively, with 9 bases between them. DNA for the CDR3: TGTGCCAGCAGTGTATGGGAGACCTACGAGCAGTACTTC. Amino acids: CASSVWETYEQYF.